This TCR beta chain was observed in a study of blood T cell repertoires in COVID-19 (dated by TCRdb to 2018 to 2020). As for the study more broadly: Collaborator samples came from the United States, Italy and Spain and covered acute and convalescent phases of COVID-19. The material from the prospective study consisted of cDNA or gDNA derived from T cells, B-cell-depleted T cells, or PBMCs. Deeply sampled blood TCRbeta repertoires from subjects exposed to, actively infected with, or recovered from COVID-19 were included in the dataset. A freely available public database, intended as a resource for researchers studying the immune response to SARS-CoV-2, is where the repertoires were released. Samples came from the ongoing ImmuneRACE study (first 160 participants) plus 1,254 subjects from 6 global collaborators. Nearly every sample came with metadata listing a de-identified subject ID, COVID-19 status, age in years and sex. Where HLA class I and class II types were available, the types were taken from metadata supplied by the sample provider, not from assay-based typing. Points the paper makes about the study in general: Clinical and demographic metadata were provided uncurated, with the amount varying by source and participant.

The immunoSEQ Assay, a bias-controlled multiplex PCR, was used to amplify TCRbeta CDR3 regions from genomic DNA. In the paper's pipeline: Nucleated cell counts per sample were estimated from amplification of reference gene primers within the assay. To quantify the absolute abundance of each unique TCRbeta CDR3 rearrangement, sequence reads were collapsed and filtered. For each sample, productive Simpson clonality was calculated as the square root of Simpson's diversity index across productive rearrangements. As stored in TCRdb, this immuneACCESS dataset retains in-frame rearrangements with V and J assigned. A fraction of the clones does not appear; measured against another copy, unresolved V genes explain less than half of the discrepancy, and the remainder lacks a known reason. Clone size and the V and J calls come from that table; the DNA yielded D and trimming. The sample includes roughly 200,000 clones, with about 85% observed a single time. The top ten clones comprise around 20% of the sample.

Participants in the prospective study were aged about 18 to 95 years, lived in 24 United States geographic areas, and enrolled through a virtual design. In the prospective study, cohorts were assigned on the basis of participant-reported clinical history obtained from a screening survey and a study questionnaire. For ImmuneRACE Cohort 3, a participant was defined as recovered based on two consecutive negative NP/OP PCR tests, clearance by a healthcare professional, or resolution of symptoms. In the prospective study, whole blood, serum and a nasopharyngeal or oropharyngeal swab were collected from each participant by mobile phlebotomists. Over a roughly 2-month period, participants in the prospective study had the option of providing additional blood draws and questionnaires. Before DNA extraction, blood samples from the prospective study were shipped at room temperature or frozen. Based on the germline V gene, the CDR1 and CDR2 sequences are KGHSH and LQKENI. Its CDR3 holds 14 amino acids, cysteine through phenylalanine. Only CDR3 DNA is held: 42 bases, read in frame from base 1. V was cut back by 0 bases and J by 4 bases, leaving a gap of 8 bases between them.

As regards this clone: No antigen is known for it. One base away there is no much larger clone; base qualities are not given.

Sequenced material: PBMCs or T cells enriched from blood (not recorded which). The source of this sequence is a man aged 40-50 years who had recovered from COVID-19. In this chain, TRBV18 is recombined with TRBJ2-3; TRBD2 could be the D gene, as 5 bases match. CDR3 sequence: CASSPPSAADTQYF. The bases read TGTGCCAGCTCACCACCGTCAGCGGCAGATACGCAGTATTTT. Reference TRBV18 and TRBJ2-3 proteins supply the regions before and after the CDR3; the full variable domain is: NAGVMQNPRHLVRRRGQEARLRCSPMKGHSHVYWYRQLPEEGLKFMVYLQKENIIDESGMPKERFSAEFPKEGPSILRIQQVVRGDSAAYFCASSPPSAADTQYFGPGTRLTVL.